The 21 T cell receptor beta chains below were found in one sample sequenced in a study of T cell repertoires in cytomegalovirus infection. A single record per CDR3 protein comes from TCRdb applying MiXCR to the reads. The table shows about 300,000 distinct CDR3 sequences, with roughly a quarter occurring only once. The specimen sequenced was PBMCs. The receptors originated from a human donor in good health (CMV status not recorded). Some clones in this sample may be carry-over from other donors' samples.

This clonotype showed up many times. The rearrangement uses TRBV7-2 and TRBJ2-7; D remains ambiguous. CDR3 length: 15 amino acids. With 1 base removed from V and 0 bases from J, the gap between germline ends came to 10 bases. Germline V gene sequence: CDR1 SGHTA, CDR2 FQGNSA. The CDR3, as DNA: TGTGCCAGCAGCTTAGATACCCGAAGCTCCTACGAGCAGTACTTC. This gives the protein CASSLDTRSSYEQYF.

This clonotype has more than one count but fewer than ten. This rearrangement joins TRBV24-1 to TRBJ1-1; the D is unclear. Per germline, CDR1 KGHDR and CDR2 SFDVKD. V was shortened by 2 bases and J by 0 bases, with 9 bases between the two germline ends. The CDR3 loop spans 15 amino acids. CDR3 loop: CATSDSGNVNTEAFF. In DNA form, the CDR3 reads TGTGCCACCAGTGATTCGGGCAACGTGAACACTGAAGCTTTCTTT.

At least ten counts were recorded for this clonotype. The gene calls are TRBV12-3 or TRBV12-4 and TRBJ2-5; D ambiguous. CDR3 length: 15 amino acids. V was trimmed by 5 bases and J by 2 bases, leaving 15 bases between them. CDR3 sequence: CASSTLEVLQETQYF. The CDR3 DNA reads TGTGCCAGCAGTACCCTCGAGGTACTACAAGAGACCCAGTACTTC.

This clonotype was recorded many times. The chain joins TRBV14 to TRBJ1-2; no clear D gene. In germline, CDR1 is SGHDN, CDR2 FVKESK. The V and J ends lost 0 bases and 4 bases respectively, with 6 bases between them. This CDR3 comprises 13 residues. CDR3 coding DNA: TGTGCCAGCAGCCAAGATTATTCCTATGGCTACACCTTC. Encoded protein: CASSQDYSYGYTF. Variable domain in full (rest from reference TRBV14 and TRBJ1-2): EAGVTQFPSHSVIEKGQTVTLRCDPISGHDNLYWYRRVMGKEIKFLLHFVKESKQDESGMPNNRFLAERTGGTYSTLKVQPAELEDSGVYFCASSQDYSYGYTFGSGTRLTVV.

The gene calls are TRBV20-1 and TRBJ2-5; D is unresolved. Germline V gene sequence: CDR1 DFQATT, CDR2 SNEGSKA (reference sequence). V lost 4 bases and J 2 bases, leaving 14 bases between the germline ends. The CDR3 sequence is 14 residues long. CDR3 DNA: TGCAGTGCTATCCGGTCCGCGATTCAAGAGACCCAGTACTTC. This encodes CSAIRSAIQETQYF.

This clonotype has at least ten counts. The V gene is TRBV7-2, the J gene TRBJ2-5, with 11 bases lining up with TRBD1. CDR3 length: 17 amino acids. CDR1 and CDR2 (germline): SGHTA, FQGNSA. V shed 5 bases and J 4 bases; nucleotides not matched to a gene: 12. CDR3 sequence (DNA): TGTGCCAGCAGCCAACACCCGGACAGGGGGCTGCGAGAGACCCAGTACTTC. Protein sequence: CASSQHPDRGLRETQYF.

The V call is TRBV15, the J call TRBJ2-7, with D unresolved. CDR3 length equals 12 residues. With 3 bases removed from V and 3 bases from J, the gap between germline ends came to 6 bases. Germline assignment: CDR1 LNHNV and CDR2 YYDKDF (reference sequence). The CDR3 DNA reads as TGTGCCACCAGCAGTGCTTACTACGAGCAGTACTTC. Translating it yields CATSSAYYEQYF.

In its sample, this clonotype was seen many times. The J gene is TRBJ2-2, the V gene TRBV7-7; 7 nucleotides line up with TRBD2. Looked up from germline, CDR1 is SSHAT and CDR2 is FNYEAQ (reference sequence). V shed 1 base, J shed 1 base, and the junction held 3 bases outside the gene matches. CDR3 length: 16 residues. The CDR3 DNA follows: TGTGCCAGCAGCTTAGGAGTAGCGGGGAACACCGGGGAGCTGTTTTTT. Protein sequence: CASSLGVAGNTGELFF.

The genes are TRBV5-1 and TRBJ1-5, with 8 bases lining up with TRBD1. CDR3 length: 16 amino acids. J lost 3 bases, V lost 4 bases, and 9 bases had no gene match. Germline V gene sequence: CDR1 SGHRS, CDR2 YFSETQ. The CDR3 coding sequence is TGCGCCAGCAGCACCGGACAGGGAGGCGCCAATCAGCCCCAGCATTTT. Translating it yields CASSTGQGGANQPQHF.

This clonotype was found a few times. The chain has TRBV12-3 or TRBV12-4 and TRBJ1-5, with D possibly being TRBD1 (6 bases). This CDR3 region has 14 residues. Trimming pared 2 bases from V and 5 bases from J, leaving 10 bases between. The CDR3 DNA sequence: TGTGCCAGCAGTTTATCAGCAGGGGATCAGCCCCAGCATTTT. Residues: CASSLSAGDQPQHF.

The CDR3 coding sequence is TGCAGCGTTGAAGAAATCGCTAGCGGACTCCCGGGGGCCAAAAACATTCAGTACTTC. It is translated as CSVEEIASGLPGAKNIQYF. This rearrangement joins TRBV29-1 to TRBJ2-4, with TRBD2 matching over 7 bases. CDR1 is SQVTM and CDR2 is ANQGSEA in the germline V gene. CDR3 length equals 19 residues. The V gene end was trimmed by 0 bases and the J gene end by 1 base; junction bases not matched to a gene: 15.

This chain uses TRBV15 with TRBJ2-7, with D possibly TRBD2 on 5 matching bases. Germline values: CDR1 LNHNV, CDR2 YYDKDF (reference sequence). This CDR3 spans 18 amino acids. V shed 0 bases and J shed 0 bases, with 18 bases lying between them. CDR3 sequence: CATSRELSGRSSSYEQYF. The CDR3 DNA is TGTGCCACCAGCAGAGAATTATCGGGAAGATCCAGCTCCTACGAGCAGTACTTC.

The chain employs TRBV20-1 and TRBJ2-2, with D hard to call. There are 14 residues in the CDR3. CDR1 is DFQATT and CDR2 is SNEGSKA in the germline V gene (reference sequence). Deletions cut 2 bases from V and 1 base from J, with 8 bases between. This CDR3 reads CSARNLLNTGELFF. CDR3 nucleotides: TGCAGTGCTAGAAACCTGCTGAACACCGGGGAGCTGTTTTTT.

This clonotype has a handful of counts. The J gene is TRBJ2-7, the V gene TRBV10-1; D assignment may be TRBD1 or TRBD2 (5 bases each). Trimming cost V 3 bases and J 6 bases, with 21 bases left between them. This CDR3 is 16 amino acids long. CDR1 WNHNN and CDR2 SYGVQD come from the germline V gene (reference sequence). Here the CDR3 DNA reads TGCGCCAGCAGTGATAAGAGGGGAAGCAGAGATTGCGAGCAGTACTTC. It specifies CASSDKRGSRDCEQYF.

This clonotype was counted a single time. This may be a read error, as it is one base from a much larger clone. The CDR3 region has the DNA TGTGCCAGCAGCTTAGATCGGTTCAGGAGCACAGATACGCAGTATTTT. As protein: CASSLDRFRSTDTQYF. This chain joins TRBV11-2 and TRBJ2-3; D remains unclear. Trimming stripped 0 bases from V and 0 bases from J, with 10 bases between. Germline CDR1 reads SGHAT; CDR2 reads FQNNGV. The CDR3 is 16 residues long.

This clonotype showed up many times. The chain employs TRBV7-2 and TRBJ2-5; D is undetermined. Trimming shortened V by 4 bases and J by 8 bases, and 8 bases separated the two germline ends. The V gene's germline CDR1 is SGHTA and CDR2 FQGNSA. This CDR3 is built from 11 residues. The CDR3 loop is CASSSPGTQYF. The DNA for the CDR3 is TGTGCCAGCAGCTCCCCGGGTACCCAGTACTTC.

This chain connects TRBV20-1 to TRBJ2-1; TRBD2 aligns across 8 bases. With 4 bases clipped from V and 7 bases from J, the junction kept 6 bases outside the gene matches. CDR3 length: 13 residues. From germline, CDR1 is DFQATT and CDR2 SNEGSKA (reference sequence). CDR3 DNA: TGCAGTGCTACCCCGGGACTAGGAAATGAGCAGTTCTTC. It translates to CSATPGLGNEQFF.

The CDR3 DNA reads TGTGCCAGTAGTCTAAGGACTAGCGGGGGACTCACCGGGGAGCTGTTTTTT. Translation gives CASSLRTSGGLTGELFF. The J gene is TRBJ2-2, the V gene TRBV19, with TRBD2 matching over 13 bases. The CDR3 is 17 residues long. Germline V gene data show CDR1 as LNHDA and CDR2 as SQIVND (reference sequence). Trimming cost V 5 bases and J 4 bases; bases outside gene matches: 7. Full variable domain (missing parts from reference TRBV19 and TRBJ2-2): DGGITQSPKYLFRKEGQNVTLSCEQNLNHDAMYWYRQDPGQGLRLIYYSQIVNDFQKGDIAEGYSVSREKKESFPLTVTSAQKNPTAFYLCASSLRTSGGLTGELFFGEGSRLTVL.

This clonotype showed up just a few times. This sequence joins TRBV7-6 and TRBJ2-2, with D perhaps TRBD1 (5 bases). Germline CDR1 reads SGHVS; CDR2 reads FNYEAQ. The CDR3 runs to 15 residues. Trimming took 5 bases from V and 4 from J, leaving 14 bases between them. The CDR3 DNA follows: TGTGCCAGCAGCGTCAGGGTTTCAGGCACCGGGGAGCTGTTTTTT. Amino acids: CASSVRVSGTGELFF.

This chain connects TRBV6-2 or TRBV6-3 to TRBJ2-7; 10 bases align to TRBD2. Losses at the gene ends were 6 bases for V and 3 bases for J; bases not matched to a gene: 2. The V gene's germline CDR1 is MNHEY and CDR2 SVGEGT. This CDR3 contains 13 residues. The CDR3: CASRSSGSYEQYF. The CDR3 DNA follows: TGTGCCAGCAGGTCTAGCGGGAGCTACGAGCAGTACTTC.

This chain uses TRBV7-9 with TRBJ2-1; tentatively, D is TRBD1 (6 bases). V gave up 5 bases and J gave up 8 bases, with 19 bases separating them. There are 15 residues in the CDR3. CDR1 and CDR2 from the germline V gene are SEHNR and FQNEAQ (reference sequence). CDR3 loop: CASSPFLVQGDEQFF. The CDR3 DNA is TGTGCCAGCAGCCCTTTTCTGGTACAGGGTGATGAGCAGTTCTTC.